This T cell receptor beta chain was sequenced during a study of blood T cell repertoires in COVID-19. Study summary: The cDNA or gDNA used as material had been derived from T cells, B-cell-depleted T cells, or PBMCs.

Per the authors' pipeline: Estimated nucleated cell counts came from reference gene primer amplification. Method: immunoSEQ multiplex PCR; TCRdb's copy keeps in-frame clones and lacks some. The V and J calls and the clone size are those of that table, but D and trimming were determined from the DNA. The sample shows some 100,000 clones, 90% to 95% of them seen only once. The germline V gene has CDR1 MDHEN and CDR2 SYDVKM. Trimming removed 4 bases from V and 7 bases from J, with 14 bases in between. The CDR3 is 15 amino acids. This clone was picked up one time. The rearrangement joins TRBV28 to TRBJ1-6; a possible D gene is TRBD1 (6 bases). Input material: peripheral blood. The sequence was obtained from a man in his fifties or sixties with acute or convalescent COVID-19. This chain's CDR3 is CASSSGPQGNSPLHF. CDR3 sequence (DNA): TGTGCCAGCAGTTCGGGACCCCAGGGGAATTCACCCCTCCACTTT.